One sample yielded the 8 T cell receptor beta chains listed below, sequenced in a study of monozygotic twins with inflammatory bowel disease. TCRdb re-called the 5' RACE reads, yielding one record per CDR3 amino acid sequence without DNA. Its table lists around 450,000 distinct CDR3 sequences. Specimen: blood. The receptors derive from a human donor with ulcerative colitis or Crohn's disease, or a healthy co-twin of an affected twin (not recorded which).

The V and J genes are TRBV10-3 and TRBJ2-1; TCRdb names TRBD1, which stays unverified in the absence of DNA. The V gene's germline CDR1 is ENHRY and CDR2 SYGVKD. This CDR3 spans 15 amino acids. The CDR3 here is CAIREAGTVHNEQFF.

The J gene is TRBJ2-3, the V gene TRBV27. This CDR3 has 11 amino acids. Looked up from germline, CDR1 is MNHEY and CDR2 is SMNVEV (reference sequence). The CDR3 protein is CANWGTDTQYF.

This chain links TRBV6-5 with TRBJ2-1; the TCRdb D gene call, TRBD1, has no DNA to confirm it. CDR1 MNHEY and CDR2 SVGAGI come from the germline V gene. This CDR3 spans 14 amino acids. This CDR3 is CASSRTGEANEQFF.

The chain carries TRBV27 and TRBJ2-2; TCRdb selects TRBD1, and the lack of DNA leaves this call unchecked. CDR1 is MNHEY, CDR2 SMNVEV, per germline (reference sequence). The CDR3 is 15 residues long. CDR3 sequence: CASSLGTGRAGELFF.

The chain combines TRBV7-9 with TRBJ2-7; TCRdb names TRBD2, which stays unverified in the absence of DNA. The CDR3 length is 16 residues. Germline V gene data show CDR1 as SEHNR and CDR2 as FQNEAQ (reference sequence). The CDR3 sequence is CASSLAGTSAAYEQYF.

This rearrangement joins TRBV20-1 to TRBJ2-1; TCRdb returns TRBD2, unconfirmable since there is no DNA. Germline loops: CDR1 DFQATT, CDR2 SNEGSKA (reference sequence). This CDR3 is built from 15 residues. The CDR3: CSGTSGFLTFNEQFF.

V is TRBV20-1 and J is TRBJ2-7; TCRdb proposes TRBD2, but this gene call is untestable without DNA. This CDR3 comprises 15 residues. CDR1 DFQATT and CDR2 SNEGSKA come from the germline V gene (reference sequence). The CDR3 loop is CSARDLVAGDHEQYF.

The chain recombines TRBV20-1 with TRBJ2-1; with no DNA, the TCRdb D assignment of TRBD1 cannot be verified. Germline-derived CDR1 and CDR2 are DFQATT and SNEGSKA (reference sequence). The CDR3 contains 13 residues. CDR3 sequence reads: CSAPGGTRNEQFF.